This TCR beta chain came from a study of blood T cell repertoires in COVID-19. There are 14 residues in the CDR3. Between the trimmed V and J ends, which lost 3 bases and 10 bases, there was a span of 15 bases. Per the germline V gene, CDR1 is LGHDT and CDR2 is YNNKEL (reference sequence). Original data processing: From reference gene primer amplification, estimates of nucleated cell counts were derived. The table came from immunoSEQ multiplex PCR; TCRdb's copy has only in-frame clones and leaves some out. The DNA was the basis for D and trimming; V, J and clone size are from that table. This sample carries 21,000 or so clones, about 89% of them seen once, and the ten largest clones take around 18%.

The sample consisted of peripheral blood. This TCR was recovered from a man between 70 and 80 years old with active COVID-19. This rearrangement joins TRBV3-1 (or the pseudogene TRBV3-2) to TRBJ1-4; the D gene is possibly TRBD1 (5 bases). CDR3 residues: CASSHSGQGRKLFF. The CDR3 DNA follows: TGTGCCAGCAGCCACAGTGGGCAGGGCCGAAAACTGTTTTTT.